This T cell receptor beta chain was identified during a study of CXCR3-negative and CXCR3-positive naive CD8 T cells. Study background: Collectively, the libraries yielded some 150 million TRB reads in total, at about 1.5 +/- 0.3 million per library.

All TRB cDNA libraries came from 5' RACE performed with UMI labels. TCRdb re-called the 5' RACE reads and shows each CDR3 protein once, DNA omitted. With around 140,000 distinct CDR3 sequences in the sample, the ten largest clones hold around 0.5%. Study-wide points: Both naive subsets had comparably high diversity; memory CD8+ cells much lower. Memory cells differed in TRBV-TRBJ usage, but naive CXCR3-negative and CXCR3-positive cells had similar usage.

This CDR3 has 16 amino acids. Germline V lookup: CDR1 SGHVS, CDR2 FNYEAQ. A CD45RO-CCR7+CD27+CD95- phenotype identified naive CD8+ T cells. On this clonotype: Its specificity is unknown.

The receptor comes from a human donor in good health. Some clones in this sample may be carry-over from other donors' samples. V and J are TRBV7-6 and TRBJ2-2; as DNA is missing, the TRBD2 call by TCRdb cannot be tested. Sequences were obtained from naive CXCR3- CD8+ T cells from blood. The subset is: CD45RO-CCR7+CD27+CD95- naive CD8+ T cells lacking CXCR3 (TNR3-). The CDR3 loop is CASSVAWTSGTGELFF.